This T cell receptor beta chain emerged from a study of post-analysis software for immune sequencing data. On the study more broadly: Patients with relapsing-remitting, secondary progressive and progressive-relapsing multiple sclerosis courses were all represented.

The germline gives CDR1 SGHTA, CDR2 FQGTGA. The CDR3 spans 16 residues. The V segment lost 4 bases and the J segment 0 bases; nucleotides outside the gene matches: 7. To note about this clonotype: Antigen: not known.

Included in the TCR beta cDNA libraries were unique molecular identifiers. The T cell input of about 1 to 10 million gave roughly 0.5 million cDNA molecules. One entry per CDR3 protein, called by TCRdb with MiXCR from the PCR reads. The sample consists of 600,000 to 700,000 distinct CDR3 sequences, 55% to 60% of them appearing once. Study observations and caveats: About 5 TRBV segments appeared more often in patients than in controls, and TRBV5-6, TRBV5-1 and TRBV20-1 were among these.

The receptor was isolated from a girl under 10 years old with multiple sclerosis. The V and J genes are TRBV7-3 and TRBJ2-3; 7 positions match TRBD2. The sample consisted of blood. DNA of the CDR3: TGTGCCAGCAGCTCATCTAGCGGTGGTAGCACAGATACGCAGTATTTT. This encodes CASSSSSGGSTDTQYF.